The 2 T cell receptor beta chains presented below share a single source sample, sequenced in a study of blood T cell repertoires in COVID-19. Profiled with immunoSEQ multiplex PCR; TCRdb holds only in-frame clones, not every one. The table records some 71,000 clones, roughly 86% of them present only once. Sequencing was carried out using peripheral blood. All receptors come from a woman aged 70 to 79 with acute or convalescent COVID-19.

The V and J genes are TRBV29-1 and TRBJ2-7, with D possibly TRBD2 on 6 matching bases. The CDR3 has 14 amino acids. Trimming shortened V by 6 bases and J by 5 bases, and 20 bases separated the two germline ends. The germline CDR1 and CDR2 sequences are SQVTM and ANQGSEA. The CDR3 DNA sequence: TGCAGCGTGGAGGGGATAGGGTACCCAGACGAGCAGTACTTC. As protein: CSVEGIGYPDEQYF.

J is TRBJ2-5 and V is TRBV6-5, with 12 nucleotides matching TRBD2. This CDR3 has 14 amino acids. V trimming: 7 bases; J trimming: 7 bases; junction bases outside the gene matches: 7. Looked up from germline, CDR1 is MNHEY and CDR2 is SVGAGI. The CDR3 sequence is CASTVSLAGGTQYF. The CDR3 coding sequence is TGTGCCAGCACCGTGTCACTAGCGGGGGGGACCCAGTACTTC.